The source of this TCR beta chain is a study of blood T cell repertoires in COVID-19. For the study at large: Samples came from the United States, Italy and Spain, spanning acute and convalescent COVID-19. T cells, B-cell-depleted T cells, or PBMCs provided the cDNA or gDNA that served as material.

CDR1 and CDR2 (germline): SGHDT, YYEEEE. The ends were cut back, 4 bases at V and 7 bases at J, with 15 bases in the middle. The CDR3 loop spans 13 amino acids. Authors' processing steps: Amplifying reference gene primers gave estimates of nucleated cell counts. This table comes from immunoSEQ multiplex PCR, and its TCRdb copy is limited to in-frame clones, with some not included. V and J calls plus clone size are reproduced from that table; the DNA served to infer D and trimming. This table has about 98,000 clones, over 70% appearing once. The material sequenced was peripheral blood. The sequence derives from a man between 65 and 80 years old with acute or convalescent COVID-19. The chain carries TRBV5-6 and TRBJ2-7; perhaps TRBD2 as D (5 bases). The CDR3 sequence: CASSRTGLEEQYF. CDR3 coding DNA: TGTGCCAGCAGCCGGACTGGTTTAGAGGAGCAGTACTTC.